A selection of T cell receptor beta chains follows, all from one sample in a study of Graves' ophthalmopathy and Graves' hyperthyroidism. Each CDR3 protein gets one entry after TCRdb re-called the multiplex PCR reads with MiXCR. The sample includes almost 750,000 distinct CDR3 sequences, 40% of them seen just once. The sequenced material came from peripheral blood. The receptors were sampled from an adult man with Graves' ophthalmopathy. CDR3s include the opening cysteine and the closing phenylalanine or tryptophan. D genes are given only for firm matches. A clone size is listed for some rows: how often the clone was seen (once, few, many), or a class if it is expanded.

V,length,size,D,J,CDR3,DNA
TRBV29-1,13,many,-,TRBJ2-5,CSVIMGWQETQYF,TGCAGCGTGATAATGGGGTGGCAAGAGACCCAGTACTTC
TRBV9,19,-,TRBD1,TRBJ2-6,CASSQWSGQGAQGANVLTF,TGTGCCAGCAGCCAATGGTCGGGACAGGGGGCGCAAGGGGCCAACGTCCTGACTTTC
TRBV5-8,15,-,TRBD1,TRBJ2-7,CASSLTGDTSYEQYF,TGTGCCAGCAGCTTAACAGGGGATACATCCTACGAGCAGTACTTC
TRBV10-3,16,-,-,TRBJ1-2,CAIRPRQGIGDYGYTF,TGTGCCATCAGACCCCGTCAGGGGATAGGGGACTATGGCTACACCTTC
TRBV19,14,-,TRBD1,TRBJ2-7,CASGTGGLGREQYF,TGTGCCAGTGGGACAGGGGGGCTTGGTCGCGAGCAGTACTTC
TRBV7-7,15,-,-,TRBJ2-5,CASSLQGRGPWTQYF,TGTGCCAGCAGTCTGCAGGGTCGGGGCCCATGGACCCAGTACTTC
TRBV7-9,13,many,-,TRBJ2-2,CASNWGITGELFF,TGTGCCAGCAATTGGGGTATCACCGGGGAGCTGTTTTTT
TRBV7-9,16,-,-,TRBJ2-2,CASSLRPSTNTGELFF,TGTGCCAGCAGCTTAAGGCCGAGTACGAACACCGGGGAGCTGTTTTTT
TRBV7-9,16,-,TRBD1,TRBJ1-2,CASSPGQALRSYGYTF,TGTGCCAGCAGCCCGGGACAGGCGTTGCGGTCCTATGGCTACACCTTC
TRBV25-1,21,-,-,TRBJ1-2,CASSFYICSASRDSTNYGYTF,-
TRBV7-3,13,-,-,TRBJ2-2,CASSLEASPKLFF,TGTGCCAGCAGCTTAGAAGCGTCTCCCAAGCTGTTTTTT
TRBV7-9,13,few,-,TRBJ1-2,CASSLPTNYGYTF,TGTGCCAGCAGCTTACCCACTAACTATGGCTACACCTTC
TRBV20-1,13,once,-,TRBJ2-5,CSARVPGKETQYF,TGCAGTGCTAGAGTTCCGGGCAAAGAGACCCAGTACTTC
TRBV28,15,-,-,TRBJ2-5,CASSPPFGGVETQYF,TGTGCCAGCAGTCCCCCTTTTGGGGGAGTGGAGACCCAGTACTTC
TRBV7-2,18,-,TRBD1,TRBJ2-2,CASSLRKGQGTDDGELFF,TGTGCCAGCAGCTTACGTAAGGGACAGGGGACCGACGACGGGGAGCTGTTTTTT
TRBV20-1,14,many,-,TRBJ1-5,CSARGVGSNQPQHF,TGCAGTGCTAGAGGAGTGGGGAGCAATCAGCCCCAGCATTTT
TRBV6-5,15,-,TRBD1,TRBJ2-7,CASSYGTGMGYEQYF,TGTGCCAGCAGTTACGGGACAGGGATGGGCTACGAGCAGTACTTC
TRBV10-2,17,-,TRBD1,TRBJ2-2,CASSESPSQGSAGELVF,TGCGCCAGCAGTGAGTCGCCGTCACAGGGGAGCGCCGGGGAGCTGGTTTTT
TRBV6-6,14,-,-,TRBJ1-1,CASTGQGLNTEAFF,TGTGCCAGTACCGGGCAGGGATTGAACACTGAAGCTTTCTTT
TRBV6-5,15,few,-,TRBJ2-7,CASSYWASETYEQYF,TGTGCCAGCAGTTACTGGGCTAGCGAGACCTACGAGCAGTACTTC
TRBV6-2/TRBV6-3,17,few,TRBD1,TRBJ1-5,CASSYGRTGLFNQPQHF,TGTGCCAGCAGTTACGGAAGGACAGGGCTGTTCAATCAGCCCCAGCATTTT
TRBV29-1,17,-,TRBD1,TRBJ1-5,CSVAEGSDRGQGQPQHF,TGCAGCGTTGCAGAGGGGAGCGACAGGGGGCAAGGTCAGCCCCAGCATTTT
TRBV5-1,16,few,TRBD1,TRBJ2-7,CASSWGTGRSIYEQYF,TGCGCCAGCAGCTGGGGGACAGGGCGTTCTATCTACGAGCAGTACTTC
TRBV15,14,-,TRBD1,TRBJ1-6,CATSRSSGGAPLHF,TGTGCCACCAGCAGATCCTCAGGGGGCGCACCCCTCCACTTT
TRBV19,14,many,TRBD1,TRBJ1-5,CASEQGVGNQPQHF,TGTGCCAGTGAACAGGGGGTTGGCAATCAGCCCCAGCATTTT
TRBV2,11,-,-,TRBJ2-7,CASSNYYEQYF,TGTGCCAGCAGCAACTACTACGAGCAGTACTTC
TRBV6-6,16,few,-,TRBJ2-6,CASGRLQGPGANVLTF,TGTGCCAGCGGGCGGTTACAGGGACCTGGGGCCAACGTCCTGACTTTC
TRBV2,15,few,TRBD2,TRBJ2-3,CASSYGTNPTDTQYF,TGTGCCAGCAGTTACGGGACTAACCCCACAGATACGCAGTATTTT
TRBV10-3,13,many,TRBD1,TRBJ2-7,CAISGQGNDEQYF,TGTGCCATCAGTGGACAGGGAAACGACGAGCAGTACTTC
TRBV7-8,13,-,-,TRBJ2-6,CASSDSGTNVLTF,TGTGCCAGCAGCGACTCCGGGACCAACGTCCTGACTTTC
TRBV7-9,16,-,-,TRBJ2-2,CASSSMTRGVTGELFF,TGTGCCAGCAGTTCCATGACCCGAGGGGTCACCGGGGAGCTGTTTTTT